These T cell receptor beta chains were read from a single sample in a study of beta chain features in type 1 diabetes. Data came from immunoSEQ multiplex PCR; TCRdb stores just in-frame clones and leaves some out. The sample has under 250,000 clones, less than 15% seen once. Sequencing used naive CD4+ T cells from blood. These receptors originate from a woman in her thirties or forties in good health. Both conserved end residues are part of each CDR3. The D gene is left open where the match is weak. The size field is filled for only some rows; it gives once, few, many or a size class.

J gene | clone size | D gene | V gene | CDR3 DNA | CDR3 protein
TRBJ1-5 | few | TRBD1 | TRBV29-1 | TGCAGCGCCGCGGACAGGGAAGGGGTGGGTAGCAATCAGCCCCAGCATTTT | CSAADREGVGSNQPQHF
TRBJ1-5 | . | . | TRBV5-4 | TGTGCCAGCAGCTCACGGGACAATCAGCCCCAGCATTTT | CASSSRDNQPQHF
TRBJ2-5 | few | . | TRBV6-5 | TGTGCCAGCAATTATCGGGACTCAGGTCAAGAGACCCAGTACTTC | CASNYRDSGQETQYF
TRBJ1-1 | few | . | TRBV10-3 | TGTGCCATCACCGATCAGTTGAACACTGAAGCTTTCTTT | CAITDQLNTEAFF
TRBJ2-3 | . | . | TRBV13 | TGTGCCAGCAGCCCGAGACTACAGGGAACAAGCACAGATACGCAGTATTTT | CASSPRLQGTSTDTQYF
TRBJ2-5 | few | . | TRBV7-2 | TGTGCCAGCAGGGGCCGGGGGTACCAAGAGACCCAGTACTTC | CASRGRGYQETQYF
TRBJ1-1 | few | TRBD1 | TRBV6-5 | TGTGCCAGCAGTTATTTTCGGACAGGGGGCACTGAAGCTTTCTTT | CASSYFRTGGTEAFF
TRBJ2-3 | . | . | TRBV6-6 | TGTGCCAGCAGTTACTTTGCTAGGGGCTCTGCGCAGTATTTT | CASSYFARGSAQYF
TRBJ2-1 | few | . | TRBV6-5 | TGTGCCGTCCAGGGGTCTGCCTCGAGTGAGCAGTTCTTC | CAVQGSASSEQFF
TRBJ2-3 | . | . | TRBV5-1 | TGCGCCAGCAGCTTAGGGGTTAGCACAGATACGCAGTATTTT | CASSLGVSTDTQYF
TRBJ1-2 | . | . | TRBV28 | TGTGCCAGCAGGGACACCTTTTATGGCTACACCTTC | CASRDTFYGYTF
TRBJ1-1 | . | . | TRBV29-1 | TGCAGCGTTGAAAAAACAGGGAACACTGAAGCTTTCTTT | CSVEKTGNTEAFF
TRBJ1-1 | once | TRBD1 | TRBV6-5 | TGTGCCAGCAGTAGACAGGGAACGGGGAACACTGAAGCTTTCTTT | CASSRQGTGNTEAFF
TRBJ2-7 | . | TRBD2 | TRBV6-5 | TGTGCCAGCAGTTACTCTCTAGCGGGGGGTTCCTACGAGCAGTACTTC | CASSYSLAGGSYEQYF
TRBJ2-1 | few | TRBD1 | TRBV27 | TGTGCCAGCGGATCTTACAGGGGCAATGAGCAGTTCTTC | CASGSYRGNEQFF
TRBJ2-3 | . | TRBD2 | TRBV5-5 | TGTGCCAGCAGCCGGGGACTAGCTTCCGCAGATACGCAGTATTTT | CASSRGLASADTQYF
TRBJ1-1 | few | . | TRBV7-2 | TGTGCCAGCAGCTCCCGCGGCACTGAAGCTTTCTTT | CASSSRGTEAFF
TRBJ2-3 | few | TRBD2 | TRBV4-3 | TGCGCCAGCAGCCAAGGCGGGGGTACCCCGGATACGCAGTATTTT | CASSQGGGTPDTQYF
TRBJ2-1 | . | . | TRBV5-1 | TGCGCCAGCAGCTTGGCCTTCAATGAGCAGTTCTTC | CASSLAFNEQFF
TRBJ1-2 | few | . | TRBV4-1 | TGCGCCAGCAGCCGGGGGGAACTCTATGGCTACACCTTC | CASSRGELYGYTF
TRBJ2-1 | . | TRBD2 | TRBV14 | TGTGCCAGCAGCCAAGATCGGGGACGCAGGGACTACTACAATGAGCAGTTCTTC | CASSQDRGRRDYYNEQFF
TRBJ2-1 | . | . | TRBV18 | TGTGCCAGCTCACCACGACAGGACAATGAGCAGTTCTTC | CASSPRQDNEQFF
TRBJ1-1 | few | . | TRBV9 | TGTGCCAGCAGCGTACACAGGGAATCTGAAGCTTTCTTT | CASSVHRESEAFF
TRBJ2-1 | . | . | TRBV9 | TGTGCCAGCAGCGGTAGCGGCCGCTCCTACAATGAGCAGTTCTTC | CASSGSGRSYNEQFF
TRBJ2-7 | . | TRBD1 | TRBV7-7 | TGTGCCAGCAGCTTAGTCGCAAAATCCGGGACAGGGGTATACTACGAGCAGTACTTC | CASSLVAKSGTGVYYEQYF
TRBJ2-3 | . | TRBD2 | TRBV7-2 | TGTGCCAGCAGCTTAGTTAGCGGGGGGTCGAACACAGATACGCAGTATTTT | CASSLVSGGSNTDTQYF
TRBJ2-5 | few | . | TRBV5-6 | TGTGCCAGCTTACAGGGCTCGTGGGAGACCCAGTACTTC | CASLQGSWETQYF
TRBJ1-3 | few | TRBD1 | TRBV28 | TGTGCCAGCACTCAGGGGGGCGCGGGCTCTGGAAACACCATATATTTT | CASTQGGAGSGNTIYF
TRBJ2-2 | . | . | TRBV21-1 | TGTGCCAGCAGCAGCGGGACTAGCGGACGCACCGGGGAGCTGTTTTTT | CASSSGTSGRTGELFF
TRBJ1-2 | . | TRBD1 | TRBV10-3 | TGTGCCATCAGTGATCAGAGGGACAGGGACTATGGCTACACCTTC | CAISDQRDRDYGYTF
TRBJ2-5 | few | TRBD2 | TRBV28 | TGTGCCAGCAGTTCGAGACTAGCGGGGGTGGACCAGTACTTC | CASSSRLAGVDQYF
TRBJ1-5 | few | TRBD1 | TRBV5-1 | TGCGCCAGCAGCTTGACCACAGGGGGGAAAGAACCCCAGCATTTT | CASSLTTGGKEPQHF
TRBJ1-5 | . | TRBD1 | TRBV5-1 | TGCGCCAGCAGCTCCCAGGGGGGCAATCAGCCCCAGCATTTT | CASSSQGGNQPQHF
TRBJ2-7 | few | . | TRBV27 | TGTGCCAGCAGTCCAAATATCTACTACGAGCAGTACTTC | CASSPNIYYEQYF
TRBJ1-1 | . | TRBD1 | TRBV18 | TGTGCCAGCTCCCCGCCAGGGGGATCGAACACTGAAGCTTTCTTT | CASSPPGGSNTEAFF
TRBJ1-6 | . | . | TRBV5-1 | TGCGCCAGCAGTTCATCAAGGACAGCGAGTAATTCACCCCTCCACTTT | CASSSSRTASNSPLHF
TRBJ2-2 | . | . | TRBV29-1 | TGCAGCGTTGCCTACAGCCTCACCGGGGAGCTGTTTTTT | CSVAYSLTGELFF
TRBJ2-7 | . | . | TRBV5-4 | TGTGCCAGCAGCTTTGTGGGAGGTTACGAGCAGTACTTC | CASSFVGGYEQYF
TRBJ2-3 | few | . | TRBV11-2 | TGTGCCAGCAGCTTAGTGAGGGCCACAGATACGCAGTATTTT | CASSLVRATDTQYF
TRBJ2-1 | once | TRBD2 | TRBV9 | TGTGCCAGCAGCGTACAGGGGACTAGACCCTACAATGAGCAGTTCTTC | CASSVQGTRPYNEQFF
TRBJ1-2 | . | . | TRBV2 | TGTGCCAGCAGTGGATCAGGGGAATACTATGGCTACACCTTC | CASSGSGEYYGYTF
TRBJ1-1 | few | . | TRBV4-1 | TGCGCCAGCAGCCAAGATCAGGGGCCTGAAGCTTTCTTT | CASSQDQGPEAFF
TRBJ1-4 | few | . | TRBV5-1 | TGCGCCAGCAGCTTGATCGTAGGGGATGAAAAACTGTTTTTT | CASSLIVGDEKLFF
TRBJ1-5 | . | . | TRBV19 | TGTGCCAGTAGGATGAGAGATTATAGCAATCAGCCCCAGCATTTT | CASRMRDYSNQPQHF
TRBJ2-4 | . | . | TRBV5-4 | TGTGCCAGCAGCTTGGACGAGAACATTCAGTACTTC | CASSLDENIQYF
TRBJ1-4 | . | . | TRBV2 | TGTGCCAGCAGTGAAATCAGGGTGCCTAATGAAAAACTGTTTTTT | CASSEIRVPNEKLFF
TRBJ2-5 | few | TRBD1 | TRBV5-1 | TGCGCCAGTCGGACAGGGCCTCAAGAGACCCAGTACTTC | CASRTGPQETQYF
TRBJ1-2 | few | . | TRBV28 | TGTGCCAGCAATCACGCAGGGTCCTATGGCTACACCTTC | CASNHAGSYGYTF
TRBJ1-1 | . | . | TRBV5-1 | TGCGCCAGCAGCCGGCAGGTGTCCACTGAAGCTTTCTTT | CASSRQVSTEAFF
TRBJ2-1 | . | . | TRBV29-1 | TGCAGCGTTGAGTCCCCTAGCTCCTACAATGAGCAGTTCTTC | CSVESPSSYNEQFF